This TCR beta chain comes out of a study of cytomegalovirus exposure and HLA in healthy donors. Study background: When roughly 420 donors were genotyped, approximately 81% of them were found to fall in the Caucasian-associated ancestry cluster. General study findings and limits: A later look showed TCR association rates differing by HLA locus, highest for DRB1 and lowest for HLA-C.

This CDR3 spans 18 amino acids. V gave up 1 base and J gave up 4 bases; unmatched junction bases: 13. The germline gives CDR1 SGHAT, CDR2 FQNNGV. Researchers ran the PCR with 60 Vbeta and 13 Jbeta primers. Only in-frame clones appear in the TCRdb table, and some are missing; sequencing was by immunoSEQ multiplex PCR. Here the sample spans some 180,000 clones, 77% being singletons. Note on this clone: The target antigen is unknown.

Sequenced sample: PBMCs. The TCR sequence derives from a woman aged 55-69 years in good health and CMV-seropositive. The chain links TRBV11-2 to TRBJ2-3, with 8 positions matching TRBD2. The CDR3 here is CASSLALGWREVSDTQYF. The CDR3, as DNA: TGTGCCAGCAGCTTAGCCCTTGGCTGGCGGGAGGTTTCAGATACGCAGTATTTT.